Below, 27 T cell receptor beta chains from the same sample are listed, as sequenced in a study of T cell responses to AZD1222 COVID-19 vaccine. Produced via immunoSEQ multiplex PCR; TCRdb's table is partial and in-frame only. The sample includes about 150,000 clones, 92% of them seen just once. The sample was peripheral blood, taken on day 0 of AZD1222 vaccination. Receptor source: an adult in good health.

The V gene is TRBV7-8, the J gene TRBJ2-3; D gene ambiguous. The CDR3 is 13 residues long. V was pared by 4 bases and J by 5 bases, with 10 bases between. CDR1 and CDR2 from the germline V gene are SGHVS and FQNEAQ. The CDR3 loop reads CASSSHRVDTQYF. The CDR3 DNA sequence: TGTGCCAGCAGCTCGCATCGGGTAGATACGCAGTATTTT.

The J gene is TRBJ1-3, the V gene TRBV19; D is possibly TRBD1 (6 bases). V lost 3 bases, J lost 4 bases, and 10 bases lay in between. The CDR3 length is 14 residues. From germline, CDR1 is LNHDA and CDR2 SQIVND (reference sequence). Written as DNA, the CDR3 is TGTGCCAGTAGTATTACCGGGACAGGAAACACCATATATTTT. It translates to CASSITGTGNTIYF.

The chain carries TRBV2 and TRBJ2-5; D is uncertain. CDR1 SNHLY and CDR2 FYNNEI come from the germline V gene. V lost 1 base to trimming and J lost 6 bases, with 12 bases between them. The CDR3 contains 14 residues. The DNA of the CDR3 is TGTGCCAGCAGTGAAGATTGGGGTTCGAAGACCCAGTACTTC. Residues: CASSEDWGSKTQYF.

The chain combines TRBV4-1 with TRBJ2-2, with D possibly being TRBD2 (6 bases). Germline V CDR1 and CDR2: MGHRA, YSYEKL. The CDR3 spans 15 residues. Trimming pared 3 bases from V and 2 bases from J, leaving 10 bases between. CDR3 loop: CASSQGDFNTGELFF. The CDR3 nucleotides read TGCGCCAGCAGCCAGGGGGACTTCAACACCGGGGAGCTGTTTTTT.

V is TRBV6-1 and J is TRBJ2-3, with 11 nucleotides matching TRBD2. The germline V gene encodes CDR1 MNHNS and CDR2 SASEGT. V gave up 0 bases and J gave up 4 bases; unmatched junction bases: 3. The length of the CDR3 is 16 residues. DNA of the CDR3: TGTGCCAGCAGTGAAGCGATAGCGGGAGGGTCAGATACGCAGTATTTT. This encodes CASSEAIAGGSDTQYF.

This chain links TRBV24-1 with TRBJ2-2; D uncertain. This CDR3 is 14 amino acids long. Trimming removed 4 bases from V and 5 bases from J, with 10 bases in between. Germline V CDR1 and CDR2: KGHDR, SFDVKD. CDR3 nucleotide sequence: TGTGCCACCAGTGACCGGCGGCGGACCGGGGAGCTGTTTTTT. It translates to CATSDRRRTGELFF.

The chain recombines TRBV27 with TRBJ1-1; TRBD1 aligns across 9 bases. This CDR3 has 16 residues. After removal of 3 bases from V and 0 bases from J, the junction contained 5 bases not matched to a gene. Germline-derived CDR1 and CDR2 are MNHEY and SMNVEV (reference sequence). For the CDR3, the DNA is TGTGCCAGCAGTTTTACCCGGACAGGGGTGAACACTGAAGCTTTCTTT. Translated: CASSFTRTGVNTEAFF.

The CDR3 nucleotides read TGCGCCAGCAGCCTGGGTCCCCGGGCAGGCTATAGCAATCAGCCCCAGCATTTT. This encodes CASSLGPRAGYSNQPQHF. The V call is TRBV5-1, the J call TRBJ1-5; D is unclear. With 4 bases removed from V and 0 bases from J, the gap between germline ends came to 20 bases. CDR1 and CDR2 (germline): SGHRS, YFSETQ. The CDR3 covers 18 residues.

Of note for this clone: One end of the junction varies from germline; a read error may be responsible. The chain couples TRBV28 to TRBJ1-6, with D perhaps TRBD1 (5 bases). This CDR3 spans 14 amino acids. Germline V gene data show CDR1 as MDHEN and CDR2 as SYDVKM. CDR3: CAHGWGLNNSPLHF. The DNA of the CDR3 is TGCGCACACGGATGGGGGTTGAATAATTCACCCCTCCACTTT.

V usage is TRBV2 and J usage is TRBJ1-2, with 8 bases aligning to TRBD1. The CDR3 is 14 amino acids. Germline CDR1 and CDR2: SNHLY and FYNNEI. Losses at the gene ends were 7 bases for V and 3 bases for J; bases not matched to a gene: 7. The CDR3 nucleotides read TGTGCCAGCATCTGGACAGGGACGGACTATGGCTACACCTTC. Translation: CASIWTGTDYGYTF.

This clone appeared once. This chain joins TRBV28 and TRBJ2-7; tentatively, D is TRBD1 or TRBD2 (5 bases each). Germline-derived CDR1 and CDR2 are MDHEN and SYDVKM. Trimming took off 5 bases at V and 1 base at J, with 9 bases between the two ends. This CDR3 has 13 amino acids. The CDR3 nucleotides are TGTGCCAGCAGTATTGGGGGATCCTACGAGCAGTACTTC. Protein sequence: CASSIGGSYEQYF.

The CDR3 nucleotides are TGTGCCAGTAGTCCCTACAGGGTAGGAACTGAAGCTTTCTTT. Residues: CASSPYRVGTEAFF. The V gene is TRBV19, the J gene TRBJ1-1; D possibly corresponds to TRBD1 (6 bases). CDR1 is LNHDA, CDR2 SQIVND, per germline (reference sequence). CDR3 length: 14 amino acids. V dropped 5 bases and J dropped 5 bases, with 15 bases sitting between them.

CDR3 nucleotides: TGTGCCAGCAGCCACTTGGATACGCAGTATTTT. Its translation is CASSHLDTQYF. The chain has TRBV3-1 (or the pseudogene TRBV3-2) and TRBJ2-3; D unclear. The germline V and J ends were trimmed by 3 bases and 6 bases, with 4 bases remaining between them. The CDR3 is made up of 11 amino acids. CDR1 is LGHDT, CDR2 YNNKEL, per germline (reference sequence).

This clone was seen only once. This chain connects TRBV3-1 (or the pseudogene TRBV3-2) to TRBJ2-7; D is tentatively TRBD1 or TRBD2 (6 bases each). Looked up from germline, CDR1 is LGHDT and CDR2 is YNNKEL (reference sequence). The CDR3 loop spans 15 amino acids. V was pared by 0 bases and J by 1 base, with 10 bases between. CDR3 sequence (DNA): TGTGCCAGCAGCCAAGAGATAGGGGGGTCCTACGAGCAGTACTTC. Protein: CASSQEIGGSYEQYF.

This clone was observed once. This rearrangement joins TRBV11-2 to TRBJ1-6; perhaps TRBD1 as D (5 bases). The V and J ends lost 0 bases and 7 bases respectively, with 19 bases between them. The CDR3 is made up of 18 amino acids. CDR1 and CDR2 (germline): SGHAT, FQNNGV. The CDR3 sequence: CASSLDRARAIMNSPLHF. The CDR3 nucleotides read TGTGCCAGCAGCTTAGATAGGGCCAGGGCCATCATGAATTCACCCCTCCACTTT.

V gene TRBV5-1 combines with J gene TRBJ2-4, with a possible D match to TRBD1 (5 bases). There are 14 residues in the CDR3. Between the trimmed V and J ends, which lost 0 bases and 7 bases, there was a span of 11 bases. Germline V gene sequence: CDR1 SGHRS, CDR2 YFSETQ. DNA of the CDR3: TGCGCCAGCAGCTTGGATTTCCCAGGGAACATTCAGTACTTC. This codes for CASSLDFPGNIQYF.

In this sample, this clone turned up once. The chain employs TRBV5-3 and TRBJ2-5; perhaps D is TRBD1 or TRBD2 (5 bases each). TRBV5-3 is given ORF status, its function remaining uncertain. The CDR3 has 16 amino acids. V lost 4 bases to trimming and J lost 4 bases, with 20 bases between them. The CDR3 sequence: CARSRDCSRGLETQYF. The CDR3 DNA reads as TGTGCCAGAAGCAGAGACTGCTCCCGGGGCCTAGAGACCCAGTACTTC.

This chain links TRBV6-5 with TRBJ2-7; weak D call: TRBD1 (5 bases). The CDR3 sequence is 14 residues long. V lost 5 bases and J lost 2, with 13 bases in between. CDR1 MNHEY and CDR2 SVGAGI come from the germline V gene. The CDR3 reads CASSRTRDTYEQYF. The CDR3 region has the DNA TGTGCCAGCAGTCGGACCAGGGATACCTACGAGCAGTACTTC.

The V and J genes are TRBV24-1 and TRBJ2-1; D gene ambiguous. The CDR3 has 13 amino acids. V was cut by 6 bases and J by 7 bases, with 12 bases left in between. Germline loops: CDR1 KGHDR, CDR2 SFDVKD. CDR3 protein: CATSPSTRNEQFF. The DNA for the CDR3 is TGTGCCACCAGTCCGTCAACAAGGAATGAGCAGTTCTTC.

This clone was picked up one time. This chain uses TRBV27 with TRBJ2-7, with D perhaps matching TRBD1 or TRBD2 (6 bases each). This CDR3 has 13 amino acids. Between the trimmed V and J ends, which lost 4 bases and 5 bases, there was a span of 12 bases. The germline gives CDR1 MNHEY, CDR2 SMNVEV (reference sequence). The CDR3 reads CASSWGARDEQYF. DNA for the CDR3: TGTGCCAGCAGTTGGGGGGCCAGGGACGAGCAGTACTTC.

V and J are TRBV7-3 and TRBJ2-7; D gene ambiguous. Per the germline V gene, CDR1 is SGHTA and CDR2 is FQGTGA. The germline V and J ends were trimmed by 2 bases and 2 bases, with 10 bases remaining between them. This CDR3 is 14 amino acids long. CDR3 residues: CASSLLQFPYEQYF. The CDR3 DNA follows: TGTGCCAGCAGCTTACTACAGTTCCCCTACGAGCAGTACTTC.

The rearrangement uses TRBV28 and TRBJ1-5, with D possibly matching TRBD1 (6 bases). The CDR3 spans 16 residues. Germline CDR1 MDHEN, CDR2 SYDVKM. Trimming left V 1 base short and J 0 bases short, with 10 bases between. Here the CDR3 DNA reads TGTGCCAGCAGTTTATCCGGGGGGCTTAGCAATCAGCCCCAGCATTTT. It specifies CASSLSGGLSNQPQHF.

The chain couples TRBV29-1 to TRBJ1-2; 9 positions match TRBD1. The CDR3 contains 15 residues. With V trimmed by 6 bases and J by 6 bases, 14 bases remained unmatched. The V gene's germline CDR1 is SQVTM and CDR2 ANQGSEA. CDR3 in amino acids: CSVTGGVKILNGYTF. Written as DNA, the CDR3 is TGCAGCGTCACAGGGGGCGTAAAAATCTTGAATGGCTACACCTTC.

V and J are TRBV9 and TRBJ2-2; D remains unclear. The CDR3 runs 14 residues. Trimming shortened V by 10 bases and J by 4 bases, and 17 bases separated the two germline ends. The germline gives CDR1 SGDLS, CDR2 YYNGEE. CDR3 DNA sequence: TGTGCCTCCCGGGTCGGTTGGGGCACCGGGGAGCTGTTTTTT. Its protein is CASRVGWGTGELFF. The variable domain in full, completed from reference TRBV9 and TRBJ2-2, reads DSGVTQTPKHLITATGQRVTLRCSPRSGDLSVYWYQQSLDQGLQFLIQYYNGEERAKGNILERFSAQQFPDLHSELNLSSLELGDSALYFCASRVGWGTGELFFGEGSRLTVL.

This chain links TRBV5-4 with TRBJ2-5, with TRBD1 identical over 10 bases. V dropped 4 bases and J dropped 0; count of bases not matched to a gene: 6. CDR3 size: 16 residues. Germline values: CDR1 SGHNT, CDR2 YYREEE (reference sequence). The chain's CDR3 is CASSPRTGGYQETQYF. CDR3 nucleotides: TGTGCCAGCAGCCCACGGACAGGGGGGTACCAAGAGACCCAGTACTTC.

This chain connects TRBV30 to TRBJ2-7, with a weak D call TRBD1 (6 bases). V gave up 0 bases and J gave up 0 bases, with 12 bases separating them. Germline lookup yields CDR1 GTSNPN and CDR2 SVGIG (reference sequence). The CDR3 sequence is 15 residues long. The DNA for the CDR3 is TGTGCCTGGAGTGTATTCATGGGGGCCTCCTACGAGCAGTACTTC. Translating gives CAWSVFMGASYEQYF. Complete variable domain (other parts from reference TRBV30 and TRBJ2-7): SQTIHQWPATLVQPVGSPLSLECTVEGTSNPNLYWYRQAAGRGLQLLFYSVGIGQISSEVPQNLSASRPQDRQFILSSKKLLLSDSGFYLCAWSVFMGASYEQYFGPGTRLTVT.

The CDR3 DNA sequence: TGTGCCAGCAGTCCCACCGTACAAGGGTCCTACAATGAGCAGTTCTTC. Its protein is CASSPTVQGSYNEQFF. This sequence joins TRBV27 and TRBJ2-1; D is ambiguous. Germline CDR1 is MNHEY and CDR2 is SMNVEV (reference sequence). Deletions cut 5 bases from V and 1 base from J, with 15 bases between. This CDR3 comprises 16 residues.